This TCR beta chain was recorded in a study of blood T cell repertoires in COVID-19. Study background: Donors in the United States, Italy and Spain gave samples during acute or convalescent COVID-19. Sources were T cells, B-cell-depleted T cells, or PBMCs; the material itself was cDNA or gDNA.

Original processing methods: Counts of nucleated cells, estimated from reference gene primer amplification, were obtained. Sequenced by immunoSEQ multiplex PCR; TCRdb stores in-frame clones only, minus some. The V and J calls and clone size are taken from that table; D and trimming were inferred from the DNA. The sample shows 250,000 or so clones, more than 70% of them seen only once. The ends were cut back, 2 bases at V and 0 bases at J, with 25 bases in the middle. The V gene's germline CDR1 is LGHDT and CDR2 YNNKEL (reference sequence). This CDR3 has 20 amino acids. This clone was found once. The sequence derives from a man at least 80 years old with acute or convalescent COVID-19. The sequenced sample was peripheral blood. This chain connects TRBV3-1 (or the pseudogene TRBV3-2) to TRBJ2-5; possible D gene TRBD2, 5 bases. CDR3 DNA: TGTGCCAGCAGCCAAATCCCATTTTCGAGCGGACGGGCGAACCAAGAGACCCAGTACTTC. It encodes CASSQIPFSSGRANQETQYF.